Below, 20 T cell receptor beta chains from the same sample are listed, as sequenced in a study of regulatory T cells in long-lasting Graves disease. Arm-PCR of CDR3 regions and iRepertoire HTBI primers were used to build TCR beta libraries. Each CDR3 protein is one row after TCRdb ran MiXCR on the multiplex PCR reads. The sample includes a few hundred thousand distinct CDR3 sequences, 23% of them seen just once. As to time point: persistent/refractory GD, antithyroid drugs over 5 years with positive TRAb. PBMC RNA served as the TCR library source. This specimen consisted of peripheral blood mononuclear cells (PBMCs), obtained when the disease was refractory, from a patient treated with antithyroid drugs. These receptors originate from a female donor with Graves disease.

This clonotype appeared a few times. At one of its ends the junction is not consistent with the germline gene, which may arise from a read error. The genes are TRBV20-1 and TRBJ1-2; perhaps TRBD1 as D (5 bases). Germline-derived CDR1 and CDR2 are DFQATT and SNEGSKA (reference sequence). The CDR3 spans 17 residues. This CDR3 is CSARGRDPYDANYGYTF. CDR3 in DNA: TGCAGTGCGAGAGGCCGGGACCCTTATGACGCTAACTATGGCTACACCTTC.

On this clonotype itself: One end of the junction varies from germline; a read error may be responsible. The chain's CDR3 is CASSPGLAGGSYEQHF. The CDR3, as DNA: TGTGCCAGCAGCCCTGGACTAGCGGGAGGATCCTACGAGCAGCACTTC. The rearrangement joins TRBV6-2 or TRBV6-3 to TRBJ2-7, with TRBD2 matching 14 bases. The CDR3 is 16 residues long. The germline gives CDR1 MNHEY, CDR2 SVGEGT.

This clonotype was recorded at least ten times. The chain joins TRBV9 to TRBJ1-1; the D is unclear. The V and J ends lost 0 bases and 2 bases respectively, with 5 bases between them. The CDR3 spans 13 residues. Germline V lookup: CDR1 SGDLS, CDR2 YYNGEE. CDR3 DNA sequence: TGTGCCAGCAGCGTAGGGACCAACACTGAAGCTTTCTTT. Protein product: CASSVGTNTEAFF.

CDR3 region: CASSPPGRAGAGELFF. The CDR3 bases are TGTGCCAGCAGCCCCCCCGGAAGGGCGGGAGCCGGGGAGCTGTTTTTT. This rearrangement joins TRBV7-2 to TRBJ2-2; 7 nucleotides agree with TRBD2. The ends lost 5 bases at V and 6 bases at J; junction bases unmatched: 12. The CDR3 covers 16 residues. Germline CDR1 reads SGHTA; CDR2 reads FQGNSA.

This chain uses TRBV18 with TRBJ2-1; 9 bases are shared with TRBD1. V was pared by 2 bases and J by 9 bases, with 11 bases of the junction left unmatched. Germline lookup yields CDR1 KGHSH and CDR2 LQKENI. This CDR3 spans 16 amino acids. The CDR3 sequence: CASSPSLGTGYSEQFF. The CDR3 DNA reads TGTGCCAGCTCACCATCGCTGGGGACAGGGTATTCTGAGCAGTTCTTC.

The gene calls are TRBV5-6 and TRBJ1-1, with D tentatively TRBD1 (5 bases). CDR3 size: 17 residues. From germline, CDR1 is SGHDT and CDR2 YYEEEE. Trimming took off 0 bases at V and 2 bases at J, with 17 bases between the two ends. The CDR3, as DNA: TGTGCCAGCAGCTTGGCGTGGGTTGGGACCCCAAACACTGAAGCTTTCTTT. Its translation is CASSLAWVGTPNTEAFF.

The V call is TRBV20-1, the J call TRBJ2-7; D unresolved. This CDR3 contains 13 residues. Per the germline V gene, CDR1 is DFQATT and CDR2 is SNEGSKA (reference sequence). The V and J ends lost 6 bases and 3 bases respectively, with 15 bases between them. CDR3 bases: TGCAGTGCCTCGAGCGTTATGGACTACGAGCAGTACTTC. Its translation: CSASSVMDYEQYF.

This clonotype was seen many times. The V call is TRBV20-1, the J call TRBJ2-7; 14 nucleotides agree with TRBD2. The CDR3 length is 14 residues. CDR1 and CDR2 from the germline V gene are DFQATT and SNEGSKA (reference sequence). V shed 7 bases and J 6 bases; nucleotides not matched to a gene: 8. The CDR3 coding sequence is TGCAGTGTGCTTCCGGGACTAGCGGGAGTCGAGCAGTACTTC. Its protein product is CSVLPGLAGVEQYF.

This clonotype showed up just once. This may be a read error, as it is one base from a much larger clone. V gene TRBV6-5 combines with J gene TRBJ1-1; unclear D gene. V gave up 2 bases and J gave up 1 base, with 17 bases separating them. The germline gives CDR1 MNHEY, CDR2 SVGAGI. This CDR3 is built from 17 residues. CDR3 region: CASSYARSSRTNTEAFF. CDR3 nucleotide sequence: TGTGCCAGCAGTTACGCGAGGAGCAGCAGAACGAACACTGAAGCTTTCTTT.

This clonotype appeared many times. In DNA form, the CDR3 reads TGCGCCAGCAGCTTAAACGTCGCGAACACTGAAGCTTTCTTT. Translated: CASSLNVANTEAFF. The rearrangement uses TRBV5-1 and TRBJ1-1; D not certain. CDR1 and CDR2 from the germline V gene are SGHRS and YFSETQ. The CDR3 runs to 14 residues. Trimming stripped 2 bases from V and 1 base from J, with 9 bases between.

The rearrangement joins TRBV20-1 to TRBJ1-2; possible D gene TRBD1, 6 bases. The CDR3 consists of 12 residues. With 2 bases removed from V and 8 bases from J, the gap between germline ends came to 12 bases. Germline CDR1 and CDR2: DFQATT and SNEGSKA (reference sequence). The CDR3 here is CSARKTGGGYTF. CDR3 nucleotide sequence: TGCAGTGCTAGAAAGACAGGAGGGGGCTACACCTTC.

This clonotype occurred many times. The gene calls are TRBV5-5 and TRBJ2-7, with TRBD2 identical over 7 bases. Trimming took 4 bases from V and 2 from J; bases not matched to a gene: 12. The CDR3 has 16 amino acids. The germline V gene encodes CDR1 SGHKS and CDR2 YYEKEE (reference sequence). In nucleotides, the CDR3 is TGTGCCAGCAGCCCGATTTTTGGGAGGGCCACCTACGAGCAGTACTTC. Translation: CASSPIFGRATYEQYF.

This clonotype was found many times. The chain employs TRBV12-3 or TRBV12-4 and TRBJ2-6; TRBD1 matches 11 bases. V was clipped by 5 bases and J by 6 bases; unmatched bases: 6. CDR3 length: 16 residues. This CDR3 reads CASSPRTGGLANVLTF. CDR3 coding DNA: TGTGCCAGCAGTCCCAGGACAGGGGGCTTGGCCAACGTCCTGACTTTC.

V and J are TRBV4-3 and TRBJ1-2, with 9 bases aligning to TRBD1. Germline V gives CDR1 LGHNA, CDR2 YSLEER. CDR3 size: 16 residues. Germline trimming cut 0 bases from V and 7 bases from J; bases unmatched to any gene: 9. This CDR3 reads CASSQDARTGDLGYTF. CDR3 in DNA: TGCGCCAGCAGCCAAGACGCCAGGACAGGGGATCTTGGCTACACCTTC.

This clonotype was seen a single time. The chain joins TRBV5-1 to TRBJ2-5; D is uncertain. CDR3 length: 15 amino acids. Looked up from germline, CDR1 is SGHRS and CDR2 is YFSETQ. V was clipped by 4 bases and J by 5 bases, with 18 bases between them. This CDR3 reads CASSLMTLPAETQYF. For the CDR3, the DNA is TGCGCCAGCAGCCTGATGACCCTACCCGCGGAGACCCAGTACTTC.

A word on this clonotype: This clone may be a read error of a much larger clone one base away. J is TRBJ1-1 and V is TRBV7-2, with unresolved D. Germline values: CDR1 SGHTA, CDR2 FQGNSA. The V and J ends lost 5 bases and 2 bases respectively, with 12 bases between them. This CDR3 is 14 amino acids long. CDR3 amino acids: CASSQGEQNTEAFF. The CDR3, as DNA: TGTGCCAGCAGCCAAGGAGAGCAAAACACTGAAGCTTTCTTT.

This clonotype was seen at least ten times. The CDR3 coding sequence is TGTGCCACCAGTGGCAGCGGGCAGGAGAACACCGGGGAGCTGTTTTTT. Encoded protein: CATSGSGQENTGELFF. The chain carries TRBV24-1 and TRBJ2-2; D might be TRBD2 (6 bases). CDR3 size: 16 residues. Trimming removed 5 bases at V and 1 base at J, with 13 bases between. CDR1 and CDR2 (germline): KGHDR, SFDVKD.

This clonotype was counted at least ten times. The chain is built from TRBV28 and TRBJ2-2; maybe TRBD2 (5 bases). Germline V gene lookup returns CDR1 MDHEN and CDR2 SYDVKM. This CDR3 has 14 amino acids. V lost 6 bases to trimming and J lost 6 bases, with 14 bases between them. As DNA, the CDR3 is TGTGCCAGCAGGGAGGAGTGGGAGTCCGGGGAGCTGTTTTTT. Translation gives CASREEWESGELFF.

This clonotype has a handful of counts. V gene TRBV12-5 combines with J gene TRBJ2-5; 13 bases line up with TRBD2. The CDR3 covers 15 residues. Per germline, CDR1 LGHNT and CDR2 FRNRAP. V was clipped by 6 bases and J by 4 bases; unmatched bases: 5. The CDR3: CASGSGLAGIETQYF. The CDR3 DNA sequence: TGTGCTAGTGGCTCGGGACTAGCGGGGATAGAGACCCAGTACTTC.

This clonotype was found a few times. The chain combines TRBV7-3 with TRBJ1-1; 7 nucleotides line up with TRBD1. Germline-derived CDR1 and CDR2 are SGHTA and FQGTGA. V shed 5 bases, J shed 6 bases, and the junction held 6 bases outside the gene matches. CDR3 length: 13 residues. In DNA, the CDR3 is TGTGCCAGCAGCCTACTTGGGACAGCTGAAGCTTTCTTT. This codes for CASSLLGTAEAFF.